This T cell receptor (beta chain) appears in the sequencing data of a study of patients and donors after allogeneic stem cell transplantation. The V end was cut by 5 bases, the J end by 3 bases, with 16 bases between. The CDR3 has 15 residues. The V gene's germline CDR1 is SGHTA and CDR2 FQGNSA. Only a few counts were recorded for this clonotype. TCRdb re-derived calls from the RT-PCR reads in MiXCR, one entry per CDR3 protein. The data show about 160,000 distinct CDR3 sequences, 24% seen once. The V call is TRBV7-2, the J call TRBJ1-1; D unresolved. The source is a human donor who was either an allogeneic HSCT recipient or a stem cell or donor lymphocyte infusion donor (not recorded which). It is not recorded whose cells these are; they may come from a transplant donor. The sequenced sample consisted of blood, either unsorted or a sorted T cell fraction (not recorded which). The CDR3 sequence: CASSMRLAGHTEAFF. As DNA, the CDR3 is TGTGCCAGCAGCATGCGGTTGGCAGGCCACACTGAAGCTTTCTTT.